One sample yielded the 25 T cell receptor beta chains listed below, sequenced in a study of OX40 agonist ivuxolimab in advanced cancers. The library was produced with the immunoSEQ multiplex PCR assay. Imported from immuneACCESS, the table was reduced by TCRdb to in-frame sequences with V and J called. These copies leave out some clones; in studies compared against another copy, an unresolved V gene accounts for under half, and the cause of the remainder is not known. Counted in this sample were under 100,000 clones; about 84% of them appeared once. The ten biggest clones cover roughly 4.9% of the sample. Sequencing used CD4+ or CD8+ T cells sorted from blood, obtained in a trial of the OX40 agonist ivuxolimab. These receptors were taken from an adult with an advanced solid tumor such as melanoma, head and neck, liver or kidney cancer.

The V and J genes are TRBV7-9 and TRBJ1-2; TRBD1 is a possible D gene (6 bases). The CDR3 is made up of 15 amino acids. Trimming removed 1 base at V and 4 bases at J, with 13 bases between. Germline V CDR1 and CDR2: SEHNR, FQNEAQ (reference sequence). CDR3 sequence (DNA): TGTGCCAGCAGCTTAGGCCCAGGAGGGGGCTATGGCTACACCTTC. Translated: CASSLGPGGGYGYTF.

The J gene is TRBJ2-3, the V gene TRBV5-4; a possible D gene is TRBD2 (5 bases). Germline V gene sequence: CDR1 SGHNT, CDR2 YYREEE (reference sequence). The CDR3 covers 16 residues. Trimming took 3 bases from V and 0 from J, leaving 14 bases between them. CDR3 in DNA: TGTGCCAGCAGCTACGTAGCGTATACTAGCACAGATACGCAGTATTTT. The encoded protein is CASSYVAYTSTDTQYF.

The V and J genes are TRBV4-1 and TRBJ2-2; D unclear. CDR1 is MGHRA, CDR2 YSYEKL, per germline. V lost 2 bases and J lost 5, with 6 bases in between. The CDR3 is 13 amino acids. The CDR3 region is CASSQLETGELFF. DNA of the CDR3: TGCGCCAGCAGCCAACTGGAAACCGGGGAGCTGTTTTTT.

This chain joins TRBV9 and TRBJ2-1; perhaps TRBD2 as D (6 bases). The germline gives CDR1 SGDLS, CDR2 YYNGEE. The CDR3 spans 14 residues. V was cut by 4 bases and J by 7 bases, with 15 bases left in between. In DNA form, the CDR3 reads TGTGCCAGCAGCTCCTCCGGGGACTCGAATGAGCAGTTCTTC. It codes for CASSSSGDSNEQFF.

This chain links TRBV27 with TRBJ2-3; D unclear. The germline V and J ends were trimmed by 2 bases and 2 bases, with 8 bases remaining between them. The CDR3 contains 14 residues. The V gene's germline CDR1 is MNHEY and CDR2 SMNVEV (reference sequence). The CDR3 DNA reads TGTGCCAGCAGTTTAGTGAGGCCCACAGATACGCAGTATTTT. It encodes CASSLVRPTDTQYF.

The CDR3 nucleotides are TGTGCCAGTAATCCCCTAGGGGAGGGGCCGGGTGGCTACACCTTC. It codes for CASNPLGEGPGGYTF. The chain recombines TRBV19 with TRBJ1-2, with a tentative D call TRBD1 (5 bases). The CDR3 has 15 amino acids. Germline V gene lookup returns CDR1 LNHDA and CDR2 SQIVND (reference sequence). V lost 7 bases to trimming and J lost 7 bases, with 22 bases between them.

The J gene is TRBJ2-7, the V gene TRBV14; the D gene is possibly TRBD1 (5 bases). V was cut by 5 bases and J by 6 bases, with 8 bases left in between. Germline CDR1 SGHDN, CDR2 FVKESK. This CDR3 comprises 11 residues. CDR3: CASSKTVEQYF. The CDR3 DNA reads TGTGCCAGCAGCAAGACAGTCGAGCAGTACTTC.

A note on this clone: The junction departs from germline at one end; a sequencing error may be responsible. The chain uses TRBV5-4 and TRBJ1-2, with a possible D match to TRBD1 (5 bases). Looked up from germline, CDR1 is SGHNT and CDR2 is YYREEE (reference sequence). The CDR3 is 13 residues long. CDR3 nucleotides: TGCGCCAGCAGCCAAGACGCCGGGGGAGGCTACACCTTC. Translating gives CASSQDAGGGYTF. Filled out from reference TRBV5-4 and TRBJ1-2, the complete variable domain reads ETGVTQSPTHLIKTRGQQVTLRCSSQSGHNTVSWYQQALGQGPQFIFQYYREEENGRGNFPPRFSGLQFPNYSSELNVNALELDDSALYLCASSQDAGGGYTFGSGTRLTVV.

This sequence joins TRBV7-8 and TRBJ2-5; maybe TRBD2 (6 bases). The CDR3 spans 14 residues. In germline, CDR1 is SGHVS, CDR2 FQNEAQ. Trimming cost V 1 base and J 5 bases, with 11 bases left between them. The CDR3 DNA reads as TGTGCCAGCAGCTTAGTGACTAGTGGGGAGACCCAGTACTTC. Translation: CASSLVTSGETQYF.

This rearrangement joins TRBV7-9 to TRBJ2-3; D not certain. The V end was cut by 4 bases, the J end by 2 bases, with 1 base between. CDR1 SEHNR and CDR2 FQNEAQ come from the germline V gene (reference sequence). CDR3 length: 11 amino acids. CDR3 residues: CASSYTDTQYF. The CDR3 DNA follows: TGTGCCAGCAGCTACACAGATACGCAGTATTTT.

V and J are TRBV5-4 and TRBJ2-3; 8 bases map to TRBD1. Germline CDR1 and CDR2: SGHNT and YYREEE (reference sequence). Germline trimming cut 9 bases from V and 3 bases from J; bases unmatched to any gene: 9. This CDR3 spans 14 amino acids. The CDR3 sequence is CATSPGGQTDTQYF. CDR3 DNA sequence: TGTGCCACCTCACCAGGGGGCCAGACAGATACGCAGTATTTT. Full variable domain (remainder filled in from reference TRBV5-4 and TRBJ2-3): ETGVTQSPTHLIKTRGQQVTLRCSSQSGHNTVSWYQQALGQGPQFIFQYYREEENGRGNFPPRFSGLQFPNYSSELNVNALELDDSALYLCATSPGGQTDTQYFGPGTRLTVL.

This clone was detected a few times. The chain employs TRBV7-6 and TRBJ2-5, with 8 bases that match TRBD2. The CDR3 extends over 18 amino acids. The V gene end was trimmed by 1 base and the J gene end by 2 bases; junction bases not matched to a gene: 12. CDR1 and CDR2 (germline): SGHVS, FNYEAQ. The DNA of the CDR3 is TGTGCCAGCAGCTTAGTAATCGCGGGGGGAGAGATGCAAGAGACCCAGTACTTC. Translation gives CASSLVIAGGEMQETQYF.

Relative to its sample, this clone is medium-sized (0.01 to 0.1%). Here the CDR3 DNA reads TGTGCCAGCAACCCCGGGGGGTTGGATAATTCACCCCTCCACTTT. This gives the protein CASNPGGLDNSPLHF. This chain links TRBV6-6 with TRBJ1-6, with D tentatively TRBD1 (5 bases). The CDR3 extends over 15 amino acids. V lost 7 bases, J lost 5 bases, and 15 bases lay in between. Germline-derived CDR1 and CDR2 are MNHNY and SVGAGI (reference sequence).

V gene TRBV5-1 combines with J gene TRBJ2-6; a weak D match, TRBD1 (6 bases). The V gene's germline CDR1 is SGHRS and CDR2 YFSETQ. V was clipped by 4 bases and J by 0 bases, with 17 bases between them. The CDR3 spans 18 residues. CDR3 loop: CASSPSVTGTSGANVLTF. The CDR3 DNA is TGCGCCAGCAGCCCCTCTGTGACAGGAACCTCTGGGGCCAACGTCCTGACTTTC.

The genes are TRBV4-2 and TRBJ2-5; TRBD2 matches at 8 bases. The trim removed 1 base at V and 4 bases at J, leaving 5 bases unmatched. The germline CDR1 and CDR2 sequences are LGHNA and YNFKEQ. CDR3 length: 15 residues. Here the CDR3 reads CASSQAGGGSETQYF. CDR3 in DNA: TGTGCCAGCAGCCAAGCGGGAGGGGGGTCAGAGACCCAGTACTTC.

This sequence joins TRBV9 and TRBJ2-5; 9 positions agree with TRBD1. The length of the CDR3 is 15 residues. V gave up 0 bases and J gave up 4 bases; unmatched junction bases: 4. Germline CDR1 SGDLS, CDR2 YYNGEE. For the CDR3, the DNA is TGTGCCAGCAGCGTAGAGGGACAGGGAGGAGAGACCCAGTACTTC. Protein sequence: CASSVEGQGGETQYF.

CDR3 coding DNA: TGTGCCAGCAGCCCTGGAGGGAACACTGAAGCTTTCTTT. Amino acids: CASSPGGNTEAFF. The genes are TRBV14 and TRBJ1-1; D is ambiguous. Trimming removed 4 bases from V and 1 base from J, with 7 bases in between. This CDR3 has 13 amino acids. Per germline, CDR1 SGHDN and CDR2 FVKESK.

The J gene is TRBJ1-4, the V gene TRBV4-1; D uncertain. The CDR3 runs to 16 residues. V gave up 1 base and J gave up 4 bases, with 13 bases separating them. Germline V gives CDR1 MGHRA, CDR2 YSYEKL. The chain's CDR3 is CASSQVIWGNNEKLFF. For the CDR3, the DNA is TGCGCCAGCAGCCAAGTCATTTGGGGAAATAATGAAAAACTGTTTTTT.

As DNA, the CDR3 is TGTGCCAGCAGTGTCTTGGGAACCACTGAAGCTTTCTTT. It is translated as CASSVLGTTEAFF. The chain recombines TRBV2 with TRBJ1-1, with D uncertain. The CDR3 runs to 13 residues. Germline V gene lookup returns CDR1 SNHLY and CDR2 FYNNEI. Trimming removed 4 bases from V and 4 bases from J, with 10 bases in between. The whole variable domain, remainder taken from reference TRBV2 and TRBJ1-1, is EPEVTQTPSHQVTQMGQEVILRCVPISNHLYFYWYRQILGQKVEFLVSFYNNEISEKSEIFDDQFSVERPDGSNFTLKIRSTKLEDSAMYFCASSVLGTTEAFFGQGTRLTVV.

The V call is TRBV7-8, the J call TRBJ2-3; 14 bases agree with TRBD2. Losses at the gene ends were 4 bases for V and 5 bases for J; bases not matched to a gene: 5. Germline V gene data show CDR1 as SGHVS and CDR2 as FQNEAQ. The CDR3 contains 16 residues. The CDR3 region is CASSSGTSGSGDTQYF. CDR3 coding DNA: TGTGCCAGCAGCTCTGGGACTAGCGGGAGTGGAGATACGCAGTATTTT.

As for this clone: Other DNA sequences in this sample translate to the same CDR3. V and J are TRBV19 and TRBJ1-2; D is uncertain. Trimming stripped 3 bases from V and 2 bases from J, with 7 bases between. This CDR3 has 13 residues. Germline V lookup: CDR1 LNHDA, CDR2 SQIVND (reference sequence). The CDR3, as DNA: TGTGCCAGTAGTATCCTCACAAACTATGGCTACACCTTC. Protein: CASSILTNYGYTF.

The V call is TRBV4-2, the J call TRBJ1-5, with 9 bases identical to TRBD1. CDR1 and CDR2 (germline): LGHNA, YNFKEQ. Trimming removed 2 bases from V and 4 bases from J; junction bases left unmatched: 15. This CDR3 contains 19 residues. The CDR3 loop is CASSQFFATGGRGNQPQHF. In DNA, the CDR3 is TGTGCCAGCAGCCAATTTTTCGCGACAGGGGGAAGAGGGAATCAGCCCCAGCATTTT.

The rearrangement links TRBV11-2 to TRBJ2-5; 8 bases match TRBD2. The CDR3 has 16 amino acids. Trimming took 4 bases from V and 5 from J; bases not matched to a gene: 12. In germline, CDR1 is SGHAT, CDR2 FQNNGV. In nucleotides, the CDR3 is TGTGCCAGCAGCTACGTAGGTAGCGGGGTGGACGAGACCCAGTACTTC. Its protein product is CASSYVGSGVDETQYF.

This chain joins TRBV4-2 and TRBJ2-7, with D perhaps TRBD1 (5 bases). V was cut by 0 bases and J by 2 bases, with 23 bases left in between. Germline assignment: CDR1 LGHNA and CDR2 YNFKEQ. There are 19 residues in the CDR3. The CDR3 is CASSQDIQSVAGLTYEQYF. CDR3 nucleotides: TGTGCCAGCAGCCAAGATATCCAAAGTGTGGCAGGGTTAACCTACGAGCAGTACTTC.

The chain has TRBV5-1 and TRBJ1-3; no reliable D call. CDR1 SGHRS and CDR2 YFSETQ come from the germline V gene. The CDR3 extends over 15 amino acids. V was shortened by 4 bases and J by 0 bases, with 11 bases between the two germline ends. CDR3 amino acids: CASSESGSSGNTIYF. CDR3 bases: TGCGCCAGCAGCGAATCGGGGAGCTCTGGAAACACCATATATTTT.